This entry is about one T cell receptor beta chain. Antigen: not known. The data are from a study of shared clonotypes between healthy human individuals. Whole-study findings and limits: Tissue TCR repertoires likely differ from these blood-only repertoires.

This table comes from immunoSEQ multiplex PCR, and its TCRdb copy is limited to in-frame clones, with some not included. Of some 800,000 clones in the sample, approximately 92% are singletons; the top ten hold 24%. The naive CD8 population came from CD45RO-negative cells selected for CCR7, without terminally differentiated effector memory CD45RA+ cells. Donors, healthy HIV-negative adults, lacked recent acute infections or vaccinations. Specimen: naive CD8+ T cells sorted from blood. The TCR sequence derives from a man younger than 40 in good health.

CDR3 region: CASSLGQDRGRRNQPQHF. CDR3 nucleotide sequence: TGTGCCAGCAGCTTAGGTCAGGACAGGGGGCGGAGGAATCAGCCCCAGCATTTT. V gene TRBV7-9 combines with J gene TRBJ1-5; 11 bases fit TRBD1. The germline V gene encodes CDR1 SEHNR and CDR2 FQNEAQ (reference sequence). V lost 1 base and J lost 4; bases outside the gene matches: 9. This CDR3 has 18 amino acids.